Presented here are 21 T cell receptor beta chains from one specimen sequenced in a study of blood T cell repertoires in COVID-19. Libraries were prepared by immunoSEQ multiplex PCR; TCRdb keeps only in-frame clonotypes and omits some of them. The table has tens of thousands of clones, 70% to 90% seen once; the top ten hold approximately 4.8%. What was sequenced was peripheral blood. These receptors were obtained from a woman older than 75 with active COVID-19.

This chain connects TRBV10-3 to TRBJ2-2; a possible D gene is TRBD2 (5 bases). Trimming took off 0 bases at V and 3 bases at J, with 14 bases between the two ends. This CDR3 comprises 17 residues. Germline CDR1 is ENHRY and CDR2 is SYGVKD. This CDR3 is CAISESFRTVDTGELFF. The CDR3 DNA sequence: TGTGCCATCAGTGAGTCATTCAGGACTGTCGACACCGGGGAGCTGTTTTTT.

The V gene is TRBV6-5, the J gene TRBJ2-1; D perhaps matches TRBD2 (6 bases). The CDR3 contains 15 residues. Trimming removed 2 bases from V and 3 bases from J, with 11 bases in between. Germline V gene lookup returns CDR1 MNHEY and CDR2 SVGAGI. The CDR3, as DNA: TGTGCCAGCAGTTACGGTAGCGGCGTCTACAATGAGCAGTTCTTC. It specifies CASSYGSGVYNEQFF.

V usage is TRBV13 and J usage is TRBJ2-3; D uncertain. Germline-derived CDR1 and CDR2 are PRHDT and FYEKMQ (reference sequence). CDR3 length equals 12 residues. Trimming left V 2 bases short and J 7 bases short, with 7 bases between. Written as DNA, the CDR3 is TGTGCCAGCAGCTTATCTAGGAATACGCAGTATTTT. Amino acid sequence: CASSLSRNTQYF.

V is TRBV5-5 and J is TRBJ1-5; TRBD1 matches 8 bases. The CDR3 runs to 17 residues. Germline V CDR1 and CDR2: SGHKS, YYEKEE (reference sequence). V shed 4 bases and J 6 bases; nucleotides not matched to a gene: 15. The CDR3 DNA reads as TGTGCCAGCAGCCGATTCTCCGGACAGGGTTTAGGTCAGCCCCAGCATTTT. It yields the protein CASSRFSGQGLGQPQHF.

The rearrangement links TRBV7-3 to TRBJ2-3; 11 nucleotides agree with TRBD2. Germline assignment: CDR1 SGHTA and CDR2 FQGTGA. The CDR3 runs 15 residues. After removal of 4 bases from V and 5 bases from J, the junction contained 5 bases not matched to a gene. CDR3 DNA: TGTGCCAGCAGCTCCCCGACTAGCGGGATAGATACGCAGTATTTT. Protein sequence: CASSSPTSGIDTQYF.

This chain uses TRBV19 with TRBJ2-2; D might be TRBD2 (5 bases). Germline CDR1 is LNHDA and CDR2 is SQIVND (reference sequence). Trimming left V 7 bases short and J 3 bases short, with 12 bases between. CDR3 size: 14 residues. CDR3 sequence reads: CASISSGDTGELFF. The CDR3 nucleotides are TGTGCCAGTATATCCTCCGGGGACACCGGGGAGCTGTTTTTT.

The V call is TRBV10-3, the J call TRBJ2-3, with a weak D call TRBD2 (5 bases). Germline CDR1 and CDR2: ENHRY and SYGVKD. The CDR3 is made up of 13 amino acids. V was trimmed by 4 bases and J by 5 bases, leaving 10 bases between them. The CDR3 bases are TGTGCCATCAGTGTAAACGCGGGAGATACGCAGTATTTT. It specifies CAISVNAGDTQYF.

In this sample, this clone turned up a few times. CDR3 protein: CASSYRGEYNEQFF. The CDR3 nucleotides read TGTGCCAGCAGTTACCGGGGGGAATACAATGAGCAGTTCTTC. The genes are TRBV6-6 and TRBJ2-1, with 7 bases that match TRBD2. The CDR3 has 14 residues. After removal of 2 bases from V and 4 bases from J, the junction contained 2 bases not matched to a gene. Germline CDR1 reads MNHNY; CDR2 reads SVGAGI (reference sequence).

The rearrangement joins TRBV15 to TRBJ2-1; 10 bases agree with TRBD2. Germline CDR1 is LNHNV and CDR2 is YYDKDF (reference sequence). CDR3 size: 14 residues. Unmatched junction bases numbered 9, after V lost 8 bases and J lost 8 bases. The CDR3 coding sequence is TGTGCCACCGGTGACCCTAGCGGGGGTGATGAGCAGTTCTTC. Its protein is CATGDPSGGDEQFF.

The chain is built from TRBV3-1 (or the pseudogene TRBV3-2) and TRBJ2-1; TRBD2 agrees at 9 bases. Germline V gives CDR1 LGHDT, CDR2 YNNKEL (reference sequence). Trimming removed 4 bases from V and 9 bases from J; junction bases left unmatched: 10. The length of the CDR3 is 15 residues. CDR3 nucleotide sequence: TGTGCCAGCAGCCCCTGGCGGGAGGGTGTTAGTGAGCAGTTCTTC. Amino acid sequence: CASSPWREGVSEQFF.

This chain connects TRBV5-1 to TRBJ2-1, with a possible D match to TRBD1 (5 bases). The CDR3 has 12 amino acids. The germline V gene has CDR1 SGHRS and CDR2 YFSETQ. The V gene lost 2 bases and the J gene lost 7 bases, with 7 bases spanning the gap. CDR3 coding DNA: TGCGCCAGCAGCTTCGCAGGGAATGAGCAGTTCTTC. It specifies CASSFAGNEQFF. The complete variable domain, with remaining parts taken from reference TRBV5-1 and TRBJ2-1, reads KAGVTQTPRYLIKTRGQQVTLSCSPISGHRSVSWYQQTPGQGLQFLFEYFSETQRNKGNFPGRFSGRQFSNSRSEMNVSTLELGDSALYLCASSFAGNEQFFGPGTRLTVL.

This chain links TRBV5-1 with TRBJ2-1; 8 positions agree with TRBD1. J lost 0 bases, V lost 1 base, and 9 bases had no gene match. This CDR3 comprises 18 residues. Germline values: CDR1 SGHRS, CDR2 YFSETQ. The CDR3 spells CASSLRPHTGGSYNEQFF. The CDR3 DNA is TGCGCCAGCAGCTTGCGGCCACATACAGGGGGCTCCTACAATGAGCAGTTCTTC.

There are a few counts of this clone. CDR3 protein: CATSDNRGTNEKLFF. CDR3 in DNA: TGTGCCACCAGTGATAATCGTGGCACTAATGAAAAACTGTTTTTT. The J gene is TRBJ1-4, the V gene TRBV24-1; no firm D call. The V end was cut by 3 bases, the J end by 2 bases, with 9 bases between. CDR1 is KGHDR and CDR2 is SFDVKD in the germline V gene. The CDR3 runs to 15 residues.

The chain joins TRBV5-1 to TRBJ2-7; TRBD1 matches 9 bases. CDR1 SGHRS and CDR2 YFSETQ come from the germline V gene. This CDR3 comprises 16 residues. Trimming cost V 4 bases and J 2 bases; bases outside gene matches: 10. CDR3 residues: CASSELPGQGTYEQYF. CDR3 sequence (DNA): TGCGCCAGCAGCGAGCTGCCGGGACAGGGAACCTACGAGCAGTACTTC.

J is TRBJ2-7 and V is TRBV2, with 13 bases fitting TRBD2. The CDR3 has 16 amino acids. Looked up from germline, CDR1 is SNHLY and CDR2 is FYNNEI. V trimming: 6 bases; J trimming: 4 bases; junction bases outside the gene matches: 9. The CDR3 protein is CASRTLRTSGSYEQYF. DNA for the CDR3: TGTGCCAGCAGGACCCTCCGGACTAGCGGGAGTTACGAGCAGTACTTC.

The rearrangement links TRBV5-5 to TRBJ2-3; 7 positions agree with TRBD1. Trimming cost V 7 bases and J 4 bases; bases outside gene matches: 12. Germline V gene lookup returns CDR1 SGHKS and CDR2 YYEKEE (reference sequence). CDR3 length: 15 residues. This CDR3 is CASGLTGDAADTQYF. DNA for the CDR3: TGTGCCAGCGGATTAACAGGGGATGCAGCAGATACGCAGTATTTT.

V usage is TRBV4-2 and J usage is TRBJ2-1; TRBD2 agrees at 11 bases. The CDR3 runs to 24 residues. Germline trimming cut 0 bases from V and 7 bases from J; bases unmatched to any gene: 29. Germline V gives CDR1 LGHNA, CDR2 YNFKEQ. The CDR3 bases are TGTGCCAGCAGCCAAGATAAGGGGTTAGGGATAGCGGGAGGGCCCACAGTTTTCGTAAATGAGCAGTTCTTC. Translating gives CASSQDKGLGIAGGPTVFVNEQFF.

This chain links TRBV6-2 or TRBV6-3 with TRBJ2-5, with 9 nucleotides matching TRBD1. With V trimmed by 1 base and J by 1 base, 1 base remained unmatched. This CDR3 has 15 residues. CDR1 MNHEY and CDR2 SVGEGT come from the germline V gene. The CDR3 region has the DNA TGTGCCAGCAGTTACTGGGACAGGGCCCAAGAGACCCAGTACTTC. It yields the protein CASSYWDRAQETQYF.

V is TRBV4-2 and J is TRBJ2-3, with 11 positions matching TRBD2. V lost 5 bases to trimming and J lost 3 bases; unmatched junction nucleotides: 7. This CDR3 has 16 amino acids. Looked up from germline, CDR1 is LGHNA and CDR2 is YNFKEQ. The CDR3 sequence: CASSRLAGPLTDTQYF. In DNA form, the CDR3 reads TGTGCCAGCAGCAGACTAGCGGGGCCCCTAACAGATACGCAGTATTTT.

This chain joins TRBV12-5 and TRBJ2-1; 9 bases line up with TRBD2. CDR1 is LGHNT and CDR2 is FRNRAP in the germline V gene. The CDR3 is made up of 18 amino acids. Trimming removed 1 base from V and 6 bases from J; junction bases left unmatched: 13. In DNA form, the CDR3 reads TGTGCTAGTGGTTTGGCCCTTGATAGCGGGAGTGGACCCAATGAGCAGTTCTTC. Protein product: CASGLALDSGSGPNEQFF.

This clone was seen many times. The chain has TRBV7-6 and TRBJ2-1, with 11 positions matching TRBD2. Germline-derived CDR1 and CDR2 are SGHVS and FNYEAQ. The trim removed 1 base at V and 7 bases at J, leaving 6 bases unmatched. This CDR3 comprises 16 residues. The CDR3: CASSLEASGGRNEQFF. The CDR3, as DNA: TGTGCCAGCAGCTTAGAGGCTAGCGGGGGGCGGAATGAGCAGTTCTTC.